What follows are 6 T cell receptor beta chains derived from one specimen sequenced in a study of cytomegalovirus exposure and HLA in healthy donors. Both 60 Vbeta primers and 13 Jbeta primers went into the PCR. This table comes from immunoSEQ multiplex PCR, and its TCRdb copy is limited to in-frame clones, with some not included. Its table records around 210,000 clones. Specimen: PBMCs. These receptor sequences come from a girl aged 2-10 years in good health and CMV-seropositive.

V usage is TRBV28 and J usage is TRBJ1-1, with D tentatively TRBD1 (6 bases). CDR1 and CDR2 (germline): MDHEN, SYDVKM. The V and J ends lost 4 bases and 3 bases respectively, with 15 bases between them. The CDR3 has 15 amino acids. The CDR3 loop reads CASSSDRLGDTEAFF. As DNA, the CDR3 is TGTGCCAGCAGTTCGGACAGACTCGGGGACACTGAAGCTTTCTTT.

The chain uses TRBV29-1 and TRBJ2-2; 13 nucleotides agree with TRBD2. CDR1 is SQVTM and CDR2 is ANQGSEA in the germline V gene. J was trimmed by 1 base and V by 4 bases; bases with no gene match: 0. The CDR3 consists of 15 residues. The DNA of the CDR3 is TGCAGCGTTGGGACTAGCGGGAGGAACACCGGGGAGCTGTTTTTT. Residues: CSVGTSGRNTGELFF.

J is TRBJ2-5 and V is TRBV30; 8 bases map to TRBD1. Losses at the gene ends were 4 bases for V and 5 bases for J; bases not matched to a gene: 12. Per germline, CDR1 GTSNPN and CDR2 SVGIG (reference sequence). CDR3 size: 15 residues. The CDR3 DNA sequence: TGTGCCTGGAACATACCGGGACAGGTTTTGGAGACCCAGTACTTC. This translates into CAWNIPGQVLETQYF.

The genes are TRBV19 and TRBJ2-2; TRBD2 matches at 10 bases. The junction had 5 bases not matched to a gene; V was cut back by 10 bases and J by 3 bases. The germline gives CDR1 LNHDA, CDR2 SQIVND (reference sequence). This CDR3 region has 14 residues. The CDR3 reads CATSSGRDTGELFF. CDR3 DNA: TGTGCCACCTCTAGCGGGAGAGACACCGGGGAGCTGTTTTTT.

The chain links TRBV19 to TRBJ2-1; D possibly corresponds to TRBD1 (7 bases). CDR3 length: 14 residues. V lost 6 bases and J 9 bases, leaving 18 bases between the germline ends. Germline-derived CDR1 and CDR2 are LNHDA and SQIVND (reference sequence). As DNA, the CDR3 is TGTGCCAGTAGGAAGGAGGGGGCAGGGGGTGAGCAGTTCTTC. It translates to CASRKEGAGGEQFF. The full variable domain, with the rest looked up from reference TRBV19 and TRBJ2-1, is DGGITQSPKYLFRKEGQNVTLSCEQNLNHDAMYWYRQDPGQGLRLIYYSQIVNDFQKGDIAEGYSVSREKKESFPLTVTSAQKNPTAFYLCASRKEGAGGEQFFGPGTRLTVL.

In nucleotides, the CDR3 is TGTGCCAGGGCCAAAGGTAGCGGGAGAACCTACAATGAGCAGTTCTTC. It is translated as CARAKGSGRTYNEQFF. The V and J genes are TRBV2 and TRBJ2-1; TRBD2 matches 9 bases. Germline CDR1 reads SNHLY; CDR2 reads FYNNEI. The CDR3 is 16 amino acids. After removal of 9 bases from V and 2 bases from J, the junction contained 11 bases not matched to a gene. The full variable domain, in which reference TRBV2 and TRBJ2-1 provide the parts outside the CDR3, is EPEVTQTPSHQVTQMGQEVILRCVPISNHLYFYWYRQILGQKVEFLVSFYNNEISEKSEIFDDQFSVERPDGSNFTLKIRSTKLEDSAMYFCARAKGSGRTYNEQFFGPGTRLTVL.